These 22 T cell receptor beta chains share one sample of origin, sequenced in a study of T cell clonotyping in hematopoietic cell transplantation. The method was immunoSEQ multiplex PCR; TCRdb's version includes in-frame clones alone and lacks a portion of them. Of thousands of clones detected, over 60% appear once; the ten largest clones hold roughly 17%. This sample comprised PBMCs, obtained 180 days after allogeneic stem cell transplant. These receptor sequences come from a male patient between 40 and 49 years old who had an allogeneic stem cell transplant from a related donor, so the T cells may come from the graft donor. Some clones in this sample may be carry-over from other donors' samples.

V is TRBV10-3 and J is TRBJ2-7; D uncertain. The V gene's germline CDR1 is ENHRY and CDR2 SYGVKD. The V end lost 8 bases, the J end lost 2 bases, and 7 bases lay between the germline ends. The CDR3 is 11 residues long. The chain's CDR3 is CAISAAYEQYF. As DNA, the CDR3 is TGTGCCATCTCCGCTGCCTACGAGCAGTACTTC.

This clone was counted only a few times. This rearrangement joins TRBV29-1 to TRBJ2-1, with D uncertain. The V gene lost 7 bases and the J gene lost 9 bases, with 22 bases spanning the gap. The germline V gene encodes CDR1 SQVTM and CDR2 ANQGSEA. The CDR3 runs to 14 residues. The CDR3 nucleotides read TGCAGCGCCCCGGATCCGGTTTTGTCGGTTGAGCAGTTCTTC. Translation: CSAPDPVLSVEQFF.

The V gene is TRBV4-2, the J gene TRBJ1-6; a weak D match, TRBD1 (6 bases). The ends were cut back, 1 base at V and 12 bases at J, with 19 bases in the middle. The CDR3 is 16 amino acids. Germline assignment: CDR1 LGHNA and CDR2 YNFKEQ. The CDR3 sequence: CASSQVIGPEGEPLHF. The DNA of the CDR3 is TGTGCCAGCAGCCAAGTAATTGGGCCAGAGGGGGAACCCCTCCACTTT.

This clone was seen just once. J is TRBJ2-1 and V is TRBV9, with a tentative D call TRBD1 (5 bases). The CDR3 has 15 amino acids. With 0 bases removed from V and 5 bases from J, the gap between germline ends came to 12 bases. CDR1 is SGDLS and CDR2 is YYNGEE in the germline V gene. The CDR3 loop is CASSVEVTANNEQFF. The CDR3 coding sequence is TGTGCCAGCAGCGTAGAAGTGACAGCAAACAATGAGCAGTTCTTC.

V gene TRBV27 combines with J gene TRBJ2-1; D is undetermined. The CDR3 extends over 13 amino acids. Trimming removed 0 bases at V and 12 bases at J, with 12 bases between. Germline V gene lookup returns CDR1 MNHEY and CDR2 SMNVEV (reference sequence). CDR3 sequence: CASSLSSERVQFF. For the CDR3, the DNA is TGTGCCAGCAGTTTATCCTCTGAGCGCGTGCAGTTCTTC.

V gene TRBV7-2 combines with J gene TRBJ1-5; D call uncertain. This CDR3 is built from 15 residues. The germline V gene encodes CDR1 SGHTA and CDR2 FQGNSA. Trimming cost V 2 bases and J 3 bases, with 11 bases left between them. DNA of the CDR3: TGTGCCAGCAGCTTAAATTGGGGAGCCAATCAGCCCCAGCATTTT. Its protein is CASSLNWGANQPQHF.

This chain uses TRBV19 with TRBJ1-2; no clear D gene. Trimming stripped 3 bases from V and 1 base from J, with 6 bases between. The CDR3 is made up of 13 amino acids. Germline V gives CDR1 LNHDA, CDR2 SQIVND (reference sequence). CDR3 sequence (DNA): TGTGCCAGTAGTATGGGCGTTAACTATGGCTACACCTTC. This translates into CASSMGVNYGYTF.

This clone was picked up one time. J is TRBJ2-1 and V is TRBV7-2; TRBD2 matches at 7 bases. This CDR3 has 15 amino acids. J gave up 4 bases and V 5 bases, and 8 bases lay outside the gene matches. Germline V gene data show CDR1 as SGHTA and CDR2 as FQGNSA. The CDR3 region is CASSPGRGAYNEQFF. The CDR3 region has the DNA TGTGCCAGCAGCCCAGGGAGGGGTGCTTACAATGAGCAGTTCTTC. Supplemented by reference TRBV7-2 and TRBJ2-1, the full variable domain reads GAGVSQSPSNKVTEKGKDVELRCDPISGHTALYWYRQSLGQGLEFLIYFQGNSAPDKSGLPSDRFSAERTGGSVSTLTIQRTQQEDSAVYLCASSPGRGAYNEQFFGPGTRLTVL.

The chain combines TRBV4-3 with TRBJ1-1, with unresolved D. CDR3 size: 14 residues. V was shortened by 1 base and J by 4 bases, with 10 bases between the two germline ends. Germline CDR1 and CDR2: LGHNA and YSLEER. CDR3 residues: CASSQGRRSTEAFF. The CDR3 DNA sequence: TGCGCCAGCAGCCAAGGGAGGAGGTCCACTGAAGCTTTCTTT.

This chain connects TRBV5-4 to TRBJ1-1; D might be TRBD1 (6 bases). The germline CDR1 and CDR2 sequences are SGHNT and YYREEE (reference sequence). Trimming took off 0 bases at V and 2 bases at J, with 11 bases between the two ends. There are 15 residues in the CDR3. CDR3 sequence (DNA): TGTGCCAGCAGCTTGGCGGAGACAGGTAACACTGAAGCTTTCTTT. Translation: CASSLAETGNTEAFF.

This clone appeared a few times. The chain uses TRBV7-3 and TRBJ2-1, with 11 bases identical to TRBD2. This CDR3 comprises 16 residues. Germline loops: CDR1 SGHTA, CDR2 FQGTGA. The V segment lost 2 bases and the J segment 5 bases; nucleotides outside the gene matches: 5. CDR3 sequence (DNA): TGTGCCAGCAGCTTAGATTCGGGACTAGCGGACAATGAGCAGTTCTTC. Its protein is CASSLDSGLADNEQFF.

The genes are TRBV7-6 and TRBJ1-1; D is possibly TRBD1 (5 bases). There are 14 residues in the CDR3. Germline V gene lookup returns CDR1 SGHVS and CDR2 FNYEAQ. The V end lost 4 bases, the J end lost 3 bases, and 12 bases lay between the germline ends. The CDR3 is CASSSDLGDTEAFF. CDR3 nucleotide sequence: TGTGCCAGCAGCTCGGACCTAGGGGACACTGAAGCTTTCTTT.

The rearrangement joins TRBV2 to TRBJ1-2; D unresolved. This CDR3 contains 15 residues. Trimming took 4 bases from V and 0 from J, leaving 12 bases between them. CDR1 is SNHLY, CDR2 FYNNEI, per germline. This chain's CDR3 is CASSVRRETNYGYTF. CDR3 nucleotides: TGTGCCAGCAGTGTCCGGAGGGAAACTAACTATGGCTACACCTTC.

The rearrangement joins TRBV19 to TRBJ2-6, with D perhaps assigned TRBD1 or TRBD2 (5 bases each). Trimming shortened V by 4 bases and J by 0 bases, and 7 bases separated the two germline ends. The germline V gene has CDR1 LNHDA and CDR2 SQIVND (reference sequence). The CDR3 is 15 residues long. For the CDR3, the DNA is TGTGCCAGTAGTAGGGACGGCTCTGGGGCCAACGTCCTGACTTTC. This sequence encodes CASSRDGSGANVLTF.

The chain couples TRBV11-3 to TRBJ2-7; a weak D match, TRBD2 (5 bases). V lost 1 base to trimming and J lost 0 bases, with 7 bases between them. Germline V CDR1 and CDR2: SGHNT, YENEEA. The CDR3 covers 14 residues. The CDR3 reads CASSLGGSSYEQYF. CDR3 DNA: TGTGCCAGCAGCTTAGGAGGGAGCTCCTACGAGCAGTACTTC.

The rearrangement joins TRBV4-2 to TRBJ1-2, with D maybe TRBD1 (5 bases). Germline V gene sequence: CDR1 LGHNA, CDR2 YNFKEQ. The CDR3 is made up of 16 amino acids. V lost 0 bases and J lost 5, with 16 bases in between. The DNA of the CDR3 is TGTGCCAGCAGCCAAGAGCAAGGGGAGACGGCTTATGGCTACACCTTC. Translation gives CASSQEQGETAYGYTF.

This clone was detected once. The chain employs TRBV5-1 and TRBJ1-2; maybe TRBD1 (6 bases). The germline V and J ends were trimmed by 4 bases and 4 bases, with 17 bases remaining between them. This CDR3 is 15 amino acids long. The germline V gene has CDR1 SGHRS and CDR2 YFSETQ. The CDR3 bases are TGCGCCAGCAGCAATACTCATCAGGGGTCCTATGGCTACACCTTC. This translates into CASSNTHQGSYGYTF. Drawing the rest from reference TRBV5-1 and TRBJ1-2, the complete variable domain is KAGVTQTPRYLIKTRGQQVTLSCSPISGHRSVSWYQQTPGQGLQFLFEYFSETQRNKGNFPGRFSGRQFSNSRSEMNVSTLELGDSALYLCASSNTHQGSYGYTFGSGTRLTVV.

The V gene is TRBV4-1, the J gene TRBJ1-2, with TRBD1 as a possible D gene (5 bases). Per the germline V gene, CDR1 is MGHRA and CDR2 is YSYEKL. Trimming stripped 1 base from V and 4 bases from J, with 13 bases between. The CDR3 covers 15 residues. CDR3 DNA sequence: TGCGCCAGCAGCCAAGTGGGGGGAGCTCTCTATGGCTACACCTTC. The encoded protein is CASSQVGGALYGYTF.

The genes are TRBV19 and TRBJ1-3; unclear D gene. V was pared by 6 bases and J by 2 bases, with 11 bases between. In germline, CDR1 is LNHDA, CDR2 SQIVND (reference sequence). The CDR3 loop spans 14 amino acids. CDR3: CASRPPAPGNTIYF. In DNA form, the CDR3 reads TGTGCCAGTAGACCCCCGGCCCCTGGAAACACCATATATTTT. The entire variable domain, with the rest obtained from reference TRBV19 and TRBJ1-3, is as follows: DGGITQSPKYLFRKEGQNVTLSCEQNLNHDAMYWYRQDPGQGLRLIYYSQIVNDFQKGDIAEGYSVSREKKESFPLTVTSAQKNPTAFYLCASRPPAPGNTIYFGEGSWLTVV.

This sequence joins TRBV2 and TRBJ2-4, with D possibly matching TRBD1 (6 bases). CDR3 length: 15 residues. The ends were cut back, 3 bases at V and 7 bases at J, with 16 bases in the middle. Germline V lookup: CDR1 SNHLY, CDR2 FYNNEI. CDR3 DNA sequence: TGTGCCAGCAGTGAGCAGGGGAGCCCGGGGAACATTCAGTACTTC. Translated: CASSEQGSPGNIQYF.

The chain combines TRBV6-5 with TRBJ1-6; 9 bases are a match to TRBD1. Germline loops: CDR1 MNHEY, CDR2 SVGAGI. V gave up 6 bases and J gave up 1 base; unmatched junction bases: 1. This CDR3 spans 15 amino acids. The chain's CDR3 is CASRQGASYNSPLHF. CDR3 coding DNA: TGTGCCAGCAGACAGGGGGCTTCCTATAATTCACCCCTCCACTTT.

V usage is TRBV15 and J usage is TRBJ1-1; no clear D. The germline CDR1 and CDR2 sequences are LNHNV and YYDKDF (reference sequence). The CDR3 has 13 residues. V dropped 5 bases and J dropped 11 bases, with 18 bases sitting between them. The CDR3 loop reads CATSYGPLLGAFF. In DNA, the CDR3 is TGTGCCACCAGCTACGGCCCTCTCCTCGGGGCTTTCTTT.